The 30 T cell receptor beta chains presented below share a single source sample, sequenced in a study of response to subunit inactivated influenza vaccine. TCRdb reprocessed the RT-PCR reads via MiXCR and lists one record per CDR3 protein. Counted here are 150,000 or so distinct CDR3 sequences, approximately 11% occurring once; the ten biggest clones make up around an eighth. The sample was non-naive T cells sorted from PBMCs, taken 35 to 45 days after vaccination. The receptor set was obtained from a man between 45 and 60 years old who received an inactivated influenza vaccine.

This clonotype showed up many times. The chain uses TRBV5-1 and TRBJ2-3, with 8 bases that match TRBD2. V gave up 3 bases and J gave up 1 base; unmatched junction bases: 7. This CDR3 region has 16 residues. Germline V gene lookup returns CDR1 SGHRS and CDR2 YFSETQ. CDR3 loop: CASSSNGGAGTDTQYF. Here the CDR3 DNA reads TGCGCCAGCAGCTCAAACGGGGGGGCAGGCACAGATACGCAGTATTTT.

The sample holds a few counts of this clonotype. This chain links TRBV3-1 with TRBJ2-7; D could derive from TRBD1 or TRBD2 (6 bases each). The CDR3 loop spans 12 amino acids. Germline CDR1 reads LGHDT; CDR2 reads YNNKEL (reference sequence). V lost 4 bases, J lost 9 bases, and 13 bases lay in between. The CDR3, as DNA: TGTGCCAGCAGCCCCGAACGGGGGCTGCAGTACTTC. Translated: CASSPERGLQYF.

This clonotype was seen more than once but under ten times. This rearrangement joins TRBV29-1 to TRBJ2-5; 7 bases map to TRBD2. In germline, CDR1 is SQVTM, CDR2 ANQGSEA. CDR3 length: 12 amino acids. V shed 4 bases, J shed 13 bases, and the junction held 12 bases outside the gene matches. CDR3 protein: CSVGGREGGRYF. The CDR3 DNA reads TGCAGCGTTGGGGGGAGGGAAGGCGGCAGGTACTTC.

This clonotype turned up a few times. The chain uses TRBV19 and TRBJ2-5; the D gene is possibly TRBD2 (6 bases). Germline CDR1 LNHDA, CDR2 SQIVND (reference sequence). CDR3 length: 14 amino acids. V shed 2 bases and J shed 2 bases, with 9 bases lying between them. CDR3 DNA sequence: TGTGCCAGTAGTATAAGGACTACGCAAGAGACCCAGTACTTC. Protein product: CASSIRTTQETQYF.

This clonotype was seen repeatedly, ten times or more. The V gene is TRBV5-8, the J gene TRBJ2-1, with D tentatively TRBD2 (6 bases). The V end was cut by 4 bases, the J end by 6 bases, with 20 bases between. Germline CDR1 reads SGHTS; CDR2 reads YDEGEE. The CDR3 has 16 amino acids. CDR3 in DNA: TGTGCCAGCAGCCCAGATGGAGGGGCGAGGTTCAATGAGCAGTTCTTC. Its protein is CASSPDGGARFNEQFF.

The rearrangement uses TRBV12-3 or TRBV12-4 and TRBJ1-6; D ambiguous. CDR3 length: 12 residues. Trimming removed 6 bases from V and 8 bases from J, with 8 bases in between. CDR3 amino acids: CASSPGDSPLHF. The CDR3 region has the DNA TGTGCCAGCAGCCCCGGGGATTCACCCCTCCACTTT.

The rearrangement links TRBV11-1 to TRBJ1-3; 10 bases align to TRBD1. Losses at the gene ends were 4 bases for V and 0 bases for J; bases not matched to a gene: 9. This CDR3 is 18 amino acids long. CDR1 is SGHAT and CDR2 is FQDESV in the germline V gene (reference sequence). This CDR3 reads CASSSRDRGIGSGNTIYF. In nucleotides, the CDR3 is TGTGCCAGCAGCTCCCGGGACAGGGGAATTGGCTCTGGAAACACCATATATTTT.

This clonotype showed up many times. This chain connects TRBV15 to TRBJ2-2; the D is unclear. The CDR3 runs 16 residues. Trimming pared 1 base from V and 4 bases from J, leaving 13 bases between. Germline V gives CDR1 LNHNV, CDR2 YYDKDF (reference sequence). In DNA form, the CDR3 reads TGTGCCACCAGCAGAGGGGTGACACGTTCCACCGGGGAGCTGTTTTTT. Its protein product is CATSRGVTRSTGELFF.

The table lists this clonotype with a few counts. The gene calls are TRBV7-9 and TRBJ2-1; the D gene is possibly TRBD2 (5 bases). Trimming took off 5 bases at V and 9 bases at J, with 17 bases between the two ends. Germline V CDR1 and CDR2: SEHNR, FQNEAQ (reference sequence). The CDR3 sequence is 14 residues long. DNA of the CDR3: TGTGCCAGCAGCCGGGATCTGCTTTTCGGTGAGCAGTTCTTC. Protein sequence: CASSRDLLFGEQFF.

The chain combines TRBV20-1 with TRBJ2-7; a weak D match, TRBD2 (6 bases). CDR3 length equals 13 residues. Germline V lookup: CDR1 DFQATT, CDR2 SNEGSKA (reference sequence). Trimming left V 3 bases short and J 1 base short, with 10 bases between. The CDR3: CSARGLSSYEQYF. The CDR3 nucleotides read TGCAGTGCTAGGGGACTGTCGTCCTACGAGCAGTACTTC.

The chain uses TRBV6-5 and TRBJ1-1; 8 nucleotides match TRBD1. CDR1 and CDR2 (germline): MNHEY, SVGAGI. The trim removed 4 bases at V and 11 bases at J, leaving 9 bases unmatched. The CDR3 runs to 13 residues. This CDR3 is CASSSTGDLRAFF. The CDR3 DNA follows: TGTGCCAGCAGTTCGACAGGGGACCTTCGGGCTTTCTTT.

CDR3 residues: CASKVAGSYEQYF. The CDR3 DNA sequence: TGTGCCAGCAAGGTAGCGGGAAGCTACGAGCAGTACTTC. This chain joins TRBV2 and TRBJ2-7, with 8 bases matching TRBD2. Trimming at V came to 7 bases and at J to 3 bases, leaving 5 bases not matched to a gene. CDR1 SNHLY and CDR2 FYNNEI come from the germline V gene. This CDR3 contains 13 residues.

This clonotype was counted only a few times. As DNA, the CDR3 is TGTGCCAGCATCGCAGGGGGCGGGAAGACCCAGTACTTC. Amino acid sequence: CASIAGGGKTQYF. The rearrangement joins TRBV5-6 to TRBJ2-5; TRBD1 matches at 8 bases. CDR3 length: 13 amino acids. Germline V gene sequence: CDR1 SGHDT, CDR2 YYEEEE. Germline trimming cut 6 bases from V and 6 bases from J; bases unmatched to any gene: 7.

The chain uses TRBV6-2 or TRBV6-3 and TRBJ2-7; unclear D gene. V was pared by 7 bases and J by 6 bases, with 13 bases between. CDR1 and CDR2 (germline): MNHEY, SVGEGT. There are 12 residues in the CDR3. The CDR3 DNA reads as TGTGCCAGCAATGGTAGGCGAGCCGAGCAGTACTTC. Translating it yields CASNGRRAEQYF.

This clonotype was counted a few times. CDR3 loop: CASSSGRRDTEAFF. The DNA of the CDR3 is TGCGCCAGCAGCTCGGGTAGACGGGACACTGAAGCTTTCTTT. V gene TRBV5-1 combines with J gene TRBJ1-1; D gene unclear. The CDR3 contains 14 residues. Germline CDR1 and CDR2: SGHRS and YFSETQ. V lost 3 bases to trimming and J lost 3 bases, with 12 bases between them.

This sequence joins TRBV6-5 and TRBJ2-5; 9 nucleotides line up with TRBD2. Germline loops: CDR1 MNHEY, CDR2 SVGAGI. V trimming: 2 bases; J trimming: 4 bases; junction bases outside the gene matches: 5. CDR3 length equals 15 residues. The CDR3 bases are TGTGCCAGCAGTTACGCGGGAGGGCCCCTAGAGACCCAGTACTTC. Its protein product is CASSYAGGPLETQYF.

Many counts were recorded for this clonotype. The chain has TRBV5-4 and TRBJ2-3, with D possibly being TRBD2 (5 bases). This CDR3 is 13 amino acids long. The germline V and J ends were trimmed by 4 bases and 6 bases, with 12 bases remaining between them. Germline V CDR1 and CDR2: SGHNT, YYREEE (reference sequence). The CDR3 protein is CASSLGLADTQYF. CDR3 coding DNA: TGTGCCAGCAGCCTCGGACTTGCCGATACGCAGTATTTT. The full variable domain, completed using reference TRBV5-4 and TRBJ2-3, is ETGVTQSPTHLIKTRGQQVTLRCSSQSGHNTVSWYQQALGQGPQFIFQYYREEENGRGNFPPRFSGLQFPNYSSELNVNALELDDSALYLCASSLGLADTQYFGPGTRLTVL.

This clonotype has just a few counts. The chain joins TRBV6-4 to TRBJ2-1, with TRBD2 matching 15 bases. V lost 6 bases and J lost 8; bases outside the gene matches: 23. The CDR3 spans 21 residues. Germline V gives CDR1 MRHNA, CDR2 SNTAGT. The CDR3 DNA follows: TGTGCCAGCAGGACCGACAGGGGGAAGGGACTAGCGGGAGGTTCAATTGATGAGCAGTTCTTC. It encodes CASRTDRGKGLAGGSIDEQFF.

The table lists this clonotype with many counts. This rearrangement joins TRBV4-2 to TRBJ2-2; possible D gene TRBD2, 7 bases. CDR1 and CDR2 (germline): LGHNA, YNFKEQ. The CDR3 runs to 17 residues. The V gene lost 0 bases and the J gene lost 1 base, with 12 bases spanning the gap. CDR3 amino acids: CASSQDPGGLNTGELFF. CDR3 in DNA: TGTGCCAGCAGCCAAGATCCCGGGGGGCTGAACACCGGGGAGCTGTTTTTT.

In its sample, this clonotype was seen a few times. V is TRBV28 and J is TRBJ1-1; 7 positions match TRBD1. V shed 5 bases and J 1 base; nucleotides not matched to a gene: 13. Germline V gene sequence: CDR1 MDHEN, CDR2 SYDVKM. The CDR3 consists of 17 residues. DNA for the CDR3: TGTGCCAGCAGTAAGAGATCGACAGGGCGTAGGAACACTGAAGCTTTCTTT. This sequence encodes CASSKRSTGRRNTEAFF.

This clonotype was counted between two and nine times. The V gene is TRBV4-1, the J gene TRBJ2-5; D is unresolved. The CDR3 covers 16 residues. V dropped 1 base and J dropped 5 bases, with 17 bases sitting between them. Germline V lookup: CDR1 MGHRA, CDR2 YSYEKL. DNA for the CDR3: TGCGCCAGCAGCCAAGCGTCCCGAGTTGCGGCGGAGACCCAGTACTTC. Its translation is CASSQASRVAAETQYF.

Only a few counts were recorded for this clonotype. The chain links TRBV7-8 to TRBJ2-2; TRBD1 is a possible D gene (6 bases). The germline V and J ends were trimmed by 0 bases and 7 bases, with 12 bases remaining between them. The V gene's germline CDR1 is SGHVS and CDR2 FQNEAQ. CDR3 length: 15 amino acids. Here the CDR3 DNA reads TGTGCCAGCAGCTTAGCGGGGGCCTACAGCGGGGAGCTGTTTTTT. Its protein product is CASSLAGAYSGELFF. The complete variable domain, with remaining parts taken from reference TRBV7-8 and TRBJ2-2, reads GAGVSQSPRYKVAKRGQDVALRCDPISGHVSLFWYQQALGQGPEFLTYFQNEAQLDKSGLPSDRFFAERPEGSVSTLKIQRTQQEDSAVYLCASSLAGAYSGELFFGEGSRLTVL.

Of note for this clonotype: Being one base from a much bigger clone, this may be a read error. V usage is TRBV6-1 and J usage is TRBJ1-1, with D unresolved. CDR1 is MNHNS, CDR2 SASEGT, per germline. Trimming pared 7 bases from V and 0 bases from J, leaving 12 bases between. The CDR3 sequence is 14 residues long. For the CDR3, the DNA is TGTGCCAGCACGCTGGACGGGTTGAACACTGAAGCTTTCTTT. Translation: CASTLDGLNTEAFF.

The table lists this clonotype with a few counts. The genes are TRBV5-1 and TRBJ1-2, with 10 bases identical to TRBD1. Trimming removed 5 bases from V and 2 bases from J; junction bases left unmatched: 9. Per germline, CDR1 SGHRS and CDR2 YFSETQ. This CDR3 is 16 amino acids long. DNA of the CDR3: TGCGCCAGCAGGAACAGTCCGGGACAGGGGAACTATGGCTACACCTTC. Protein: CASRNSPGQGNYGYTF.

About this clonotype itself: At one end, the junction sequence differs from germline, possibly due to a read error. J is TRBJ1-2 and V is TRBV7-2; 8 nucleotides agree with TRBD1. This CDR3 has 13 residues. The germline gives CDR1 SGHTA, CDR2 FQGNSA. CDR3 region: CASSRRMDREVDF. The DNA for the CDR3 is TGTGCCAGCAGCAGGAGAATGGACAGGGAGGTTGATTTC.

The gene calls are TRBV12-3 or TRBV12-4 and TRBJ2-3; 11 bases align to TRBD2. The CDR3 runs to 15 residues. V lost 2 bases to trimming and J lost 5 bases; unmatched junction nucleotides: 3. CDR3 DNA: TGTGCCAGCAGTTTAACTAGCGGGGGAGTAGATACGCAGTATTTT. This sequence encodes CASSLTSGGVDTQYF.

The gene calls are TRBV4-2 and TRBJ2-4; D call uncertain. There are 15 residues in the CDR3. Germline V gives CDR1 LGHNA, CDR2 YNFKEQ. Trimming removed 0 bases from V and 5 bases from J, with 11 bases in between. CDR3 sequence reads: CASSQDSLDQNIQYF. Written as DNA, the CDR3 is TGTGCCAGCAGCCAAGATAGTTTGGATCAAAACATTCAGTACTTC.

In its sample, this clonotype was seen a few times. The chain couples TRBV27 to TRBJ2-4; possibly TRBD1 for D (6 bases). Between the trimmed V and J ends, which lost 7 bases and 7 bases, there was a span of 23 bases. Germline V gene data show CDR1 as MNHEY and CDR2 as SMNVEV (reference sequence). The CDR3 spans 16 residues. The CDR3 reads CASTTNRGQGRNIQYF. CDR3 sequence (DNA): TGTGCCAGCACTACAAACCGGGGCCAGGGGCGGAACATTCAGTACTTC.

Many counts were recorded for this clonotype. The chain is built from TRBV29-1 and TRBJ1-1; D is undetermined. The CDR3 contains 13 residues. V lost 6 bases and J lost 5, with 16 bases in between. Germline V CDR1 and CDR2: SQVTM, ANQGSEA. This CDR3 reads CSVHPEGRTEAFF. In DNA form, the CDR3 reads TGCAGCGTCCACCCGGAGGGTCGGACTGAAGCTTTCTTT.

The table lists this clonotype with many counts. Here the CDR3 DNA reads TGCAGTGCCCCCCAGGGGGCAAATAGCAATCAGCCCCAGCATTTT. This codes for CSAPQGANSNQPQHF. The chain recombines TRBV20-1 with TRBJ1-5, with 8 nucleotides matching TRBD1. V lost 6 bases and J lost 0; bases outside the gene matches: 7. This CDR3 has 15 amino acids. From germline, CDR1 is DFQATT and CDR2 SNEGSKA (reference sequence).